This T cell receptor (beta chain) was profiled in a study of T-cell memory formation after mild COVID-19. Notes on this clonotype: Its antigen is as yet unknown.

Study-wide points: CD4+ bias marked clones expanding day 15 to 37, unlike balanced contracting clones.

The V gene lost 4 bases and the J gene lost 7 bases, with 20 bases spanning the gap. The CDR3 loop spans 15 amino acids. Germline CDR1 and CDR2: SGHRS and YFSETQ. Each CDR3 protein gets one entry after TCRdb re-called the 5' RACE reads with MiXCR. The table includes a few hundred thousand distinct CDR3 sequences, over 9% detected once. The rearrangement links TRBV5-1 to TRBJ1-2; tentative D call: TRBD1 (5 bases). The clonotype comes from a man younger than 30 who had mild COVID-19 (a few samples of this study predate the infection). Cell type and time point are not known. The sequencing sample was made of PBMCs or a T cell subset sorted from them (not recorded which). This chain's CDR3 is CASSPFQGELAGYTF. CDR3 nucleotides: TGCGCCAGCAGCCCATTCCAAGGGGAACTCGCTGGCTACACCTTC.